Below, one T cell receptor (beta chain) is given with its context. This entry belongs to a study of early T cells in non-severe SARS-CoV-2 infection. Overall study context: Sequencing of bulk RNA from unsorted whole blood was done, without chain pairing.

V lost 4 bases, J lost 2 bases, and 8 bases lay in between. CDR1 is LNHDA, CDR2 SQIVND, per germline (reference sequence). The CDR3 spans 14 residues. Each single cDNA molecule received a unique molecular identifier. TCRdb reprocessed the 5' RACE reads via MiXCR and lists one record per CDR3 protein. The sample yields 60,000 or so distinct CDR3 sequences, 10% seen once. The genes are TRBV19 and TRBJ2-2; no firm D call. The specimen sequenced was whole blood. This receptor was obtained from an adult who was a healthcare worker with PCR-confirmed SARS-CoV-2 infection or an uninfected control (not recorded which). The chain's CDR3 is CASSRRFNTGELFF. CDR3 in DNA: TGTGCCAGTAGTAGAAGATTTAACACCGGGGAGCTGTTTTTT.